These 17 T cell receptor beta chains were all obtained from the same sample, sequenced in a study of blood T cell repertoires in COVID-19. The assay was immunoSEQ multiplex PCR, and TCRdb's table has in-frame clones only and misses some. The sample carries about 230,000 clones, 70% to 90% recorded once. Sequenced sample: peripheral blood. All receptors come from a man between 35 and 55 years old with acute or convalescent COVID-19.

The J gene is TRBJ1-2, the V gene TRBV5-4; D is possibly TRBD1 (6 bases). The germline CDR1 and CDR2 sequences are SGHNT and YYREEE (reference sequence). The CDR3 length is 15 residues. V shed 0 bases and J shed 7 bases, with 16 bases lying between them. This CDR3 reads CASSLAWGGFAGYTF. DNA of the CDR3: TGTGCCAGCAGCTTGGCCTGGGGGGGCTTTGCTGGCTACACCTTC.

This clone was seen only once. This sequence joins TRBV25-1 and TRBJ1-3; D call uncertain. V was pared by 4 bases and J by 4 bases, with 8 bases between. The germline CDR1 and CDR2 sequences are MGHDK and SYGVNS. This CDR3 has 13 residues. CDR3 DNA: TGTGCCAGCAGTGGGGAGAGGGGAAACACCATATATTTT. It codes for CASSGERGNTIYF.

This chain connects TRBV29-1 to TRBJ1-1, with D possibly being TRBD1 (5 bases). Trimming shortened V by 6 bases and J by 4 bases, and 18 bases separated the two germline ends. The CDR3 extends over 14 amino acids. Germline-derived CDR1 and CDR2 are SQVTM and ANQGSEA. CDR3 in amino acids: CSVIIGAFGTEAFF. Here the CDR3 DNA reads TGCAGCGTGATCATAGGGGCTTTTGGCACTGAAGCTTTCTTT.

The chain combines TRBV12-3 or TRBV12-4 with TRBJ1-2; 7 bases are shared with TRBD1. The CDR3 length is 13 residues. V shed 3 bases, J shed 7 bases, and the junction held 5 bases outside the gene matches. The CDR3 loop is CASSFEDRPGYTF. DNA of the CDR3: TGTGCCAGCAGTTTTGAGGACAGGCCTGGCTACACCTTC.

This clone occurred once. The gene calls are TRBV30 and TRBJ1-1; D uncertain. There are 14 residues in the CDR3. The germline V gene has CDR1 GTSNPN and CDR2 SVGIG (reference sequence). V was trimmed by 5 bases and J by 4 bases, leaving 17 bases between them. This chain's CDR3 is CAWGPWGRGTEAFF. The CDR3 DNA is TGTGCCTGGGGGCCTTGGGGTCGGGGCACTGAAGCTTTCTTT.

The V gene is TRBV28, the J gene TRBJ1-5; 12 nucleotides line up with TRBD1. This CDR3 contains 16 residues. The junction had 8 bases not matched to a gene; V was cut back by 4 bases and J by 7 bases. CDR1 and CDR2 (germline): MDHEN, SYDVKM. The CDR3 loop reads CASSSEGQGAKQPQHF. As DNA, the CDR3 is TGTGCCAGCAGTTCTGAGGGACAGGGGGCAAAGCAGCCCCAGCATTTT.

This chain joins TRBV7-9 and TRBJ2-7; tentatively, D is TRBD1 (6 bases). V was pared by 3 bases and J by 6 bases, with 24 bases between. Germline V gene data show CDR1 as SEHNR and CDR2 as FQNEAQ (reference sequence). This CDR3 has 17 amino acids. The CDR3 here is CASSLWGRVSSGIEQYF. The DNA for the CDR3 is TGTGCCAGCAGCTTGTGGGGGCGTGTCTCGAGCGGAATCGAGCAGTACTTC. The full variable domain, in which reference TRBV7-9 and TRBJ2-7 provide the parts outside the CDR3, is DTGVSQNPRHKITKRGQNVTFRCDPISEHNRLYWYRQTLGQGPEFLTYFQNEAQLEKSRLLSDRFSAERPKGSFSTLEIQRTEQGDSAMYLCASSLWGRVSSGIEQYFGPGTRLTVT.

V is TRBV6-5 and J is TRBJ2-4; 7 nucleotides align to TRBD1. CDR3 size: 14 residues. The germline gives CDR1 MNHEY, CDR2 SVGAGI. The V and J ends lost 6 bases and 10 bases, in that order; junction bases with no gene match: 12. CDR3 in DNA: TGTGCCAGCAGCCAGACAGGGATCGTTGTAATTCAGTACTTC. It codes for CASSQTGIVVIQYF.

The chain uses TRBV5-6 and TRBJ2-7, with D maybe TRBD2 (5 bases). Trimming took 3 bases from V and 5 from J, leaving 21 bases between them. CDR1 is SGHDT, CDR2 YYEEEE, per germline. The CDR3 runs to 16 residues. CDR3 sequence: CASSSVWRGRIDEQYF. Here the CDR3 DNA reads TGTGCCAGCAGCTCGGTCTGGAGAGGGAGAATCGACGAGCAGTACTTC.

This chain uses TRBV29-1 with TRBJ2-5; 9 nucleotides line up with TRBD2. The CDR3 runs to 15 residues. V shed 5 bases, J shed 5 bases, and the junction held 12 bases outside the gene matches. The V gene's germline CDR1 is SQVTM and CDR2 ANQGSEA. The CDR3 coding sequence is TGCAGCGTTAGCGGGGGGCCTCACCCGGGGGAGACCCAGTACTTC. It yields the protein CSVSGGPHPGETQYF.

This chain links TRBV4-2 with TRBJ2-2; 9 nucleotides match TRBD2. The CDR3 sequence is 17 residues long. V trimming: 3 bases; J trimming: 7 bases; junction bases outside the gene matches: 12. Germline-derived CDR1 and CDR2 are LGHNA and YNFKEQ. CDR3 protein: CASSQDPSGGYNGELFF. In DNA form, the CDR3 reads TGTGCCAGCAGCCAGGACCCCAGCGGGGGGTATAACGGGGAGCTGTTTTTT.

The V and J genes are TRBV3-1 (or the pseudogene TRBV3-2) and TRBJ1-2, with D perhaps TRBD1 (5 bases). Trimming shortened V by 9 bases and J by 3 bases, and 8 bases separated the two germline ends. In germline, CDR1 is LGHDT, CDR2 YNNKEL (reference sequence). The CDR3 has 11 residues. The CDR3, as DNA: TGTGCCAGGGGCAGGGACTATGGCTACACCTTC. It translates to CARGRDYGYTF.

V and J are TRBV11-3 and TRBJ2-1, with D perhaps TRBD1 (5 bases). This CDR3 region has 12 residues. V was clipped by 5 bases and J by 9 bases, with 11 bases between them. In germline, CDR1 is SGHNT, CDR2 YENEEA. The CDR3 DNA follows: TGTGCCAGCAGCCTCCATCAGGGTGAGCAGTTCTTC. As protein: CASSLHQGEQFF.

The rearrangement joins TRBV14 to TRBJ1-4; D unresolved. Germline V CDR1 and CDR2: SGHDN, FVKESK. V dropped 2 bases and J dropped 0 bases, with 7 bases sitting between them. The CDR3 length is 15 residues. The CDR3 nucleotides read TGTGCCAGCAGCCAACCAGTTGCAACTAATGAAAAACTGTTTTTT. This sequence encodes CASSQPVATNEKLFF.

The CDR3 nucleotides are TGTGCCAGTTGCGGGAGGGGGCAACCCCTCCACTTT. Its translation: CASCGRGQPLHF. The chain carries TRBV19 and TRBJ1-6, with 7 bases matching TRBD1. The V segment lost 8 bases and the J segment 12 bases; nucleotides outside the gene matches: 7. The V gene's germline CDR1 is LNHDA and CDR2 SQIVND (reference sequence). This CDR3 contains 12 residues.

CDR3 protein: CASSLEGTPGYEQYF. In nucleotides, the CDR3 is TGCGCCAGCAGCTTGGAGGGGACACCCGGCTACGAGCAGTACTTC. This chain joins TRBV5-1 and TRBJ2-7; a possible D gene is TRBD1 (6 bases). The ends were cut back, 0 bases at V and 3 bases at J, with 13 bases in the middle. This CDR3 contains 15 residues. Germline assignment: CDR1 SGHRS and CDR2 YFSETQ. Together with reference TRBV5-1 and TRBJ2-7, the CDR3 gives the full variable domain: KAGVTQTPRYLIKTRGQQVTLSCSPISGHRSVSWYQQTPGQGLQFLFEYFSETQRNKGNFPGRFSGRQFSNSRSEMNVSTLELGDSALYLCASSLEGTPGYEQYFGPGTRLTVT.

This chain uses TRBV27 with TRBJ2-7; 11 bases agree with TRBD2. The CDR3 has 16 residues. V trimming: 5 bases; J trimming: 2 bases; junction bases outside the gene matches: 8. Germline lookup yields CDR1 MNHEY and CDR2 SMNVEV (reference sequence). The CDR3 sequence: CASSQITSGGPYEQYF. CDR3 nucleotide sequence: TGTGCCAGCAGTCAAATAACTAGCGGGGGACCCTACGAGCAGTACTTC.